A selection of T cell receptor beta chains follows, all from one sample in a study of regulatory T cells in long-lasting Graves disease. MiXCR was run by TCRdb on the multiplex PCR reads, yielding one entry per CDR3 protein. Of some 460,000 distinct CDR3 sequences listed, roughly 17% were seen once; the top ten hold about 12%. The same specimen was also included in a second study, on T cells in Graves' hyperthyroidism and ophthalmopathy.

Sequencing used peripheral blood mononuclear cells (PBMCs), obtained at new diagnosis, from a patient treated with antithyroid drugs. All receptors derive from a man aged 40-55 years with Graves disease. Both conserved end residues are part of each CDR3. The D gene is left open where the match is weak. Size values are once, few and many counts, or a class for expanded clones, and some rows have none.

>TRBV2|many|TRBJ2-1|TRBD2
TGTGCCAGCAGCGGGAGGCTCGACAATGAGCAGTTCTTC
CASSGRLDNEQFF
>TRBV19|few|TRBJ2-7|-
TGTGCCAGTAGTATGGGGGCCTGGCAGGAGCAGTACTTC
CASSMGAWQEQYF
>TRBV5-1|-|TRBJ2-6|-
TGCGCCAGCAGGCCGACGGGGGCCAGCTTTTCTGGGGCCAACGTCCTGACTTTC
CASRPTGASFSGANVLTF
>TRBV3-1|-|TRBJ2-2|TRBD1
TGTGCCAGCACTACAGGGGCGGACACCGGGGAGCTGTTTTTT
CASTTGADTGELFF
>TRBV11-2|many|TRBJ2-7|TRBD2
TGTGCCAGCAGCTTAGGGGGAGGGCAACCCTACGAGCAGTACTTC
CASSLGGGQPYEQYF
>TRBV11-3|-|TRBJ1-1|-
TGTGCCAGCAGGAGGATGGGGGCGAGAGACACTGAAGCTTTCTTT
CASRRMGARDTEAFF
>TRBV6-4|-|TRBJ2-5|TRBD2
TGTGCCAGCATGGGGACTAGCGGAGAGAGAGAGACCCAGTACTTC
CASMGTSGERETQYF
>TRBV10-3|-|TRBJ2-1|-
TGTGCCATCAGTCCCCGGGCTCCTTCCGGGATTGAGCAGTTCTTC
CAISPRAPSGIEQFF
>TRBV10-1|-|TRBJ2-3|TRBD2
TGCGCCAGCAGTCGGGGAGGGAAAGATACGCAGTATTTT
CASSRGGKDTQYF
>TRBV11-2|few|TRBJ2-1|TRBD2
TGTGCCAGCAGCCCCGGGGTCGGCGGGAGGGCGAGTGAGCAGTTCTTC
CASSPGVGGRASEQFF
>TRBV20-1|many|TRBJ2-7|-
TGCAGTGCTCCTCAGGGGACCCACGAGCAGTACTTC
CSAPQGTHEQYF
>TRBV28|many|TRBJ2-7|-
TGTGCCAGCAGTTCCTACCGGGACCGCTTTGGAGGGTTCTACGAGCAGTACTTC
CASSSYRDRFGGFYEQYF
>TRBV2|many|TRBJ2-7|TRBD1
TGTGCCACCCTCCCGGGACAGGGGGCTGACGAGCAGTACTTC
CATLPGQGADEQYF
>TRBV20-1|-|TRBJ2-1|-
TGCAGTGCTCGAGGCGGAGGAATCGATGAGCAGTTCTTC
CSARGGGIDEQFF
>TRBV11-3|many|TRBJ2-5|-
TGTGCCAGCAGCTTCGGACAGAAAGAGACCCAGTACTTC
CASSFGQKETQYF
>TRBV20-1|-|TRBJ2-4|TRBD2
TGCAGTGCTAGAGATCCTCGCGGGGCAGCGGGAGACCGACATGAGCAGTACTTC
CSARDPRGAAGDRHEQYF
>TRBV7-8|many|TRBJ1-4|TRBD1
TGTGCCAGCAGCTTAAGACAGGGGGGGATTGAAAAACTGTTTTTT
CASSLRQGGIEKLFF
>TRBV6-1|many|TRBJ2-1|-
TGTGCCAGCAGTCGGACAGACAATGAGCAGTTCTTC
CASSRTDNEQFF
>TRBV7-8|many|TRBJ2-5|-
TGTGCCAGCAGCTTGGGCGGGTGGGGCTACCAAGAGACCCAGTACTTC
CASSLGGWGYQETQYF
>TRBV11-2|-|TRBJ2-2|TRBD2
TGTGCCAGCAGCTTAGGACTAGCGGAATCCGGGGAGCTGTTTTTT
CASSLGLAESGELFF
>TRBV18|many|TRBJ2-7|-
TGTGCCAGCAGCGTGGGCCAGGCGGGCGAGCAGTACTTC
CASSVGQAGEQYF
>TRBV6-1|many|TRBJ2-1|-
TGTGCCAGCAGTGCCCGGGACAATGACAATGAGCAGTTCTTC
CASSARDNDNEQFF
>TRBV28|many|TRBJ2-7|-
TGTGCCAGCGAACAAGCCTACGAGCAGTACTTC
CASEQAYEQYF
>TRBV11-3|many|TRBJ2-5|TRBD2
TGTGCCAGCAGCTCGGGACTAGCGGGAGGGCCGAGGACAGAGACCCAGTACTTC
CASSSGLAGGPRTETQYF
>TRBV7-6|many|TRBJ1-1|-
TGTGCCAGCAGCTTAGCCTGGTACACTGAAGCTTTCTTT
CASSLAWYTEAFF
>TRBV10-3|many|TRBJ2-7|-
TGTGCCACCGGGGCCTCCTACGAGCAGTACTTC
CATGASYEQYF
>TRBV2|many|TRBJ2-1|-
TGTGCCGCAGCGGGATTGTGGGGGGCAAATTTCAAGAGCTCCTACAATGAGCAGTTCTTC
CAAAGLWGANFKSSYNEQFF
>TRBV28|many|TRBJ2-3|TRBD1
TGTGCCAGCAGTTTTGGGGACAGGGGAACAGATACGCAGTATTTT
CASSFGDRGTDTQYF
>TRBV30|many|TRBJ1-5|-
TGTGCCTGGACCCGACGAATAGGGGGAGGGCAGCCCCAGCATTTT
CAWTRRIGGGQPQHF
>TRBV5-1|-|TRBJ2-7|-
TGCGCCAGCAGCTTGGAACTAGTAGTGGGCGAGCAGTACTTC
CASSLELVVGEQYF
>TRBV7-9|many|TRBJ1-1|TRBD1
TGTGCCAGCAGCTTATTCAGGGGGCGTGCCACTGAAGCTTTCTTT
CASSLFRGRATEAFF
>TRBV7-8|many|TRBJ2-1|TRBD1
TGTGCCAGCAGCTCCCCCGAGGACAGGGGGTTATATTTCAATGAGCAGTTCTTC
CASSSPEDRGLYFNEQFF
>TRBV5-6|few|TRBJ2-7|-
TGTGCCAGCAGCTTGGATCCTACCGGGGGCTACGAGCAGTACTTC
CASSLDPTGGYEQYF
>TRBV6-2/TRBV6-3|-|TRBJ1-3|-
TGTGCCAGCAGCGAGGGAACCTCTGGAAACACCATATATTTT
CASSEGTSGNTIYF
>TRBV28|-|TRBJ2-7|TRBD1
TGTGCCAGCAGTATCGGGACAGTATTCTACGAGCAGTACTTC
CASSIGTVFYEQYF
>TRBV29-1|-|TRBJ2-3|TRBD2
TGCAGCGTTGAACTGGCTAGCGGGTACACAGATACGCAGTATTTT
CSVELASGYTDTQYF
>TRBV20-1|many|TRBJ1-5|-
TGCAGTGCTAGAGATGGGCGAGCGACCTCGCATCAGCCCCAGCATTTT
CSARDGRATSHQPQHF
>TRBV20-1|many|TRBJ2-7|TRBD1
TGCAGTGCTAGACTCACCGGGACAGGGTTATCCTACGAGCAGTACTTC
CSARLTGTGLSYEQYF
>TRBV6-1|-|TRBJ2-7|-
TGTGCCAGCAGCTTGGGACCGCCGACCTACGAGCAGTACTTC
CASSLGPPTYEQYF
>TRBV5-1|-|TRBJ1-5|TRBD1
TGCGCCAACAGCTTGGGGACAGGGGGTTATCAGCCCCAGCATTTT
CANSLGTGGYQPQHF
>TRBV6-1|many|TRBJ2-5|TRBD1
TGTGCCAGCAGCGAAAACAGGGGCCAAGAGACCCAGTACTTC
CASSENRGQETQYF
>TRBV30|many|TRBJ2-4|TRBD1
TGTGCCTGGAGTGTACCCGACAGGGGGCCGGACATTCAGTACTTC
CAWSVPDRGPDIQYF
>TRBV5-1|-|TRBJ1-1|-
TGCGCCAGCAGCCAACTACAGGGTACCAACACTGAAGCTTTCTTT
CASSQLQGTNTEAFF
>TRBV29-1|few|TRBJ2-2|-
TGCAGCGTCGGGGAGAGTTCCGGGGAGCTGTTTTTT
CSVGESSGELFF
>TRBV5-1|many|TRBJ2-3|TRBD2
TGCGCCAGCAGCTTGGAGACTAGCGGCACAGATACGCAGTATTTT
CASSLETSGTDTQYF
>TRBV12-3/TRBV12-4|-|TRBJ2-2|-
TGTGCCAGCAGGGAGGTTCAGAACACCGGGGAGCTGTTTTTT
CASREVQNTGELFF
>TRBV10-3|many|TRBJ2-5|-
TGTGCCATCAGAGCAGGGGATCAAGAGACCCAGTACTTC
CAIRAGDQETQYF
>TRBV27|few|TRBJ2-2|TRBD1
TGTGCCAGCAGTGCTACAGGGGCGTCCACCGGGGAGCTGTTTTTT
CASSATGASTGELFF